Presented here are 23 T cell receptor beta chains from one specimen sequenced in a study of blood T cell repertoires in COVID-19. The assay was immunoSEQ multiplex PCR, and TCRdb's table has in-frame clones only and misses some. Of approximately 48,000 clones in the sample, approximately 85% were seen once. The source material was peripheral blood. The receptors were gathered from a man in his 60s with acute or convalescent COVID-19.

In nucleotides, the CDR3 is TGTGCCGTGGAGGTCGAAGCTGGAAACACCATATATTTT. Protein product: CAVEVEAGNTIYF. This chain uses TRBV18 with TRBJ1-3, with D uncertain. This CDR3 spans 13 amino acids. CDR1 is KGHSH and CDR2 is LQKENI in the germline V gene. V lost 11 bases and J 2 bases, leaving 13 bases between the germline ends.

The chain has TRBV19 and TRBJ1-2; D perhaps matches TRBD1 (5 bases). The V gene's germline CDR1 is LNHDA and CDR2 SQIVND (reference sequence). The CDR3 contains 13 residues. With 7 bases removed from V and 7 bases from J, the gap between germline ends came to 16 bases. CDR3 amino acids: CASTPGRGAGYTF. The CDR3 DNA reads TGTGCCAGTACCCCCGGGAGAGGGGCTGGCTACACCTTC.

V usage is TRBV7-9 and J usage is TRBJ2-7, with D perhaps TRBD2 (6 bases). Per the germline V gene, CDR1 is SEHNR and CDR2 is FQNEAQ (reference sequence). This CDR3 is built from 13 residues. Between the trimmed V and J ends, which lost 0 bases and 3 bases, there was a span of 6 bases. Written as DNA, the CDR3 is TGTGCCAGCAGCTTAGCGGGGGGCTACGAGCAGTACTTC. It codes for CASSLAGGYEQYF.

This chain uses TRBV28 with TRBJ1-6; D is ambiguous. The CDR3 loop spans 15 amino acids. In germline, CDR1 is MDHEN, CDR2 SYDVKM. Trimming removed 2 bases at V and 7 bases at J, with 12 bases between. CDR3 coding DNA: TGTGCCAGCAGTTTACTTGGGGAGGTAAATTCACCCCTCCACTTT. This gives the protein CASSLLGEVNSPLHF.

This chain links TRBV5-1 with TRBJ2-3, with 16 bases lining up with TRBD2. With V trimmed by 4 bases and J by 1 base, 9 bases remained unmatched. The CDR3 is 19 amino acids. The germline gives CDR1 SGHRS, CDR2 YFSETQ. CDR3 nucleotide sequence: TGCGCCAGCAGCAGGGCCGGGACTAGCGGGAGGGCGGGCACAGATACGCAGTATTTT. Translation gives CASSRAGTSGRAGTDTQYF. The full variable domain, rest sourced from reference TRBV5-1 and TRBJ2-3, is KAGVTQTPRYLIKTRGQQVTLSCSPISGHRSVSWYQQTPGQGLQFLFEYFSETQRNKGNFPGRFSGRQFSNSRSEMNVSTLELGDSALYLCASSRAGTSGRAGTDTQYFGPGTRLTVL.

This clone occurred once. This chain connects TRBV6-5 to TRBJ1-4; D may be TRBD1 (5 bases). Trimming took 4 bases from V and 3 from J, leaving 12 bases between them. Per the germline V gene, CDR1 is MNHEY and CDR2 is SVGAGI. The CDR3 contains 15 residues. CDR3 sequence: CASSSRQLSNEKLFF. The CDR3 DNA follows: TGTGCCAGCAGTTCCCGACAGTTATCTAATGAAAAACTGTTTTTT.

The chain uses TRBV5-4 and TRBJ1-2; TRBD1 agrees at 7 bases. Germline V CDR1 and CDR2: SGHNT, YYREEE (reference sequence). Trimming at V came to 4 bases and at J to 4 bases, leaving 13 bases not matched to a gene. The CDR3 covers 16 residues. The CDR3 here is CASSHGTDRTLYGYTF. Here the CDR3 DNA reads TGTGCCAGCAGCCACGGTACGGACAGGACGCTCTATGGCTACACCTTC.

The gene calls are TRBV28 and TRBJ1-3; D gene uncertain. Between the trimmed V and J ends, which lost 2 bases and 0 bases, there was a span of 11 bases. Germline lookup yields CDR1 MDHEN and CDR2 SYDVKM. The CDR3 runs to 16 residues. The DNA for the CDR3 is TGTGCCAGCAGTTTACAGGTGTTAAGCTCTGGAAACACCATATATTTT. Protein product: CASSLQVLSSGNTIYF.

The chain combines TRBV18 with TRBJ1-4; D unclear. Germline V CDR1 and CDR2: KGHSH, LQKENI. Trimming took 6 bases from V and 0 from J, leaving 5 bases between them. The CDR3 loop spans 13 amino acids. The CDR3 loop reads CASSPTTNEKLFF. The CDR3 DNA is TGTGCCAGCTCGCCTACAACTAATGAAAAACTGTTTTTT.

This clone has only one observation. The rearrangement joins TRBV13 to TRBJ2-3; 14 bases line up with TRBD2. In germline, CDR1 is PRHDT, CDR2 FYEKMQ (reference sequence). The CDR3 is made up of 19 amino acids. V lost 1 base, J lost 3 bases, and 9 bases stayed unmatched. Here the CDR3 DNA reads TGTGCCAGCAGCTTAGACACAGGACTAGCGGGAGGACGAACAGATACGCAGTATTTT. This translates into CASSLDTGLAGGRTDTQYF.

The J gene is TRBJ2-7, the V gene TRBV2; D ambiguous. V lost 8 bases, J lost 0 bases, and 5 bases lay in between. Germline CDR1 is SNHLY and CDR2 is FYNNEI. CDR3 size: 11 residues. The CDR3 sequence is CASLSSYEQYF. The CDR3 region has the DNA TGTGCCAGCCTTTCCTCCTACGAGCAGTACTTC.

In DNA, the CDR3 is TGTGCCAGCAGAAGAGGCGGGAGTCAAAACAATGAGCAGTTCTTC. This sequence encodes CASRRGGSQNNEQFF. The chain recombines TRBV2 with TRBJ2-1; TRBD2 aligns across 7 bases. This CDR3 region has 15 residues. The germline V gene encodes CDR1 SNHLY and CDR2 FYNNEI. The V and J ends lost 6 bases and 5 bases, in that order; junction bases with no gene match: 10.

The chain carries TRBV28 and TRBJ1-1; TRBD1 matches at 9 bases. Germline CDR1 is MDHEN and CDR2 is SYDVKM. The CDR3 contains 15 residues. The V gene end was trimmed by 5 bases and the J gene end by 4 bases; junction bases not matched to a gene: 8. CDR3 bases: TGTGCCAGCAGTCCCCGGGACAGGGCATTCACTGAAGCTTTCTTT. It translates to CASSPRDRAFTEAFF.

This clone was counted between two and nine times. Distinct nucleotide sequences in the sample also encode this CDR3. The rearrangement joins TRBV6-5 to TRBJ1-1; possible D gene TRBD1, 6 bases. Germline CDR1 reads MNHEY; CDR2 reads SVGAGI. Trimming shortened V by 0 bases and J by 1 base, and 9 bases separated the two germline ends. CDR3 size: 15 residues. In DNA form, the CDR3 reads TGTGCCAGCAGTTACTCGAGCAGGGGGAACACTGAAGCTTTCTTT. As protein: CASSYSSRGNTEAFF.

The chain is built from TRBV9 and TRBJ2-3, with 7 bases that match TRBD2. J lost 2 bases, V lost 6 bases, and 15 bases had no gene match. This CDR3 has 17 residues. Germline CDR1 is SGDLS and CDR2 is YYNGEE. The CDR3 protein is CASITPSGKGSTDTQYF. Written as DNA, the CDR3 is TGTGCCAGCATCACCCCAAGCGGGAAAGGTTCCACAGATACGCAGTATTTT.

The rearrangement joins TRBV5-1 to TRBJ2-2; D is unresolved. The CDR3 has 15 residues. V was clipped by 2 bases and J by 2 bases, with 10 bases between them. Germline assignment: CDR1 SGHRS and CDR2 YFSETQ. In nucleotides, the CDR3 is TGCGCCAGCAGCTTTACGGTTCTTAACACCGGGGAGCTGTTTTTT. Its translation: CASSFTVLNTGELFF.

The V call is TRBV27, the J call TRBJ1-4; D perhaps matches TRBD1 (5 bases). The CDR3 is made up of 15 amino acids. CDR1 MNHEY and CDR2 SMNVEV come from the germline V gene (reference sequence). The V end lost 5 bases, the J end lost 10 bases, and 20 bases lay between the germline ends. The CDR3 is CASSAGGAGSGKLFF. The CDR3 DNA is TGTGCCAGCAGTGCCGGAGGGGCAGGGAGTGGAAAACTGTTTTTT.

The gene calls are TRBV2 and TRBJ1-6, with TRBD1 matching over 7 bases. Germline loops: CDR1 SNHLY, CDR2 FYNNEI. This CDR3 region has 14 residues. Trimming at V came to 4 bases and at J to 4 bases, leaving 1 base not matched to a gene. CDR3 region: CASSGGQYNSPLHF. The CDR3 nucleotides read TGTGCCAGCAGTGGGGGACAGTATAATTCACCCCTCCACTTT.

The rearrangement links TRBV5-1 to TRBJ2-6, with D maybe TRBD1 (5 bases). This CDR3 is built from 14 residues. The germline CDR1 and CDR2 sequences are SGHRS and YFSETQ. V was shortened by 6 bases and J by 2 bases, with 9 bases between the two germline ends. CDR3 nucleotide sequence: TGCGCCAGCACTCCAGGGCCTGGGGCCAACGTCCTGACTTTC. As protein: CASTPGPGANVLTF.

This rearrangement joins TRBV18 to TRBJ1-6; no definite D call. Looked up from germline, CDR1 is KGHSH and CDR2 is LQKENI. Trimming took off 3 bases at V and 10 bases at J, with 7 bases between the two ends. This CDR3 is 12 amino acids long. The CDR3 DNA reads as TGTGCCAGCTCACCCGAGAGGTCACCCCTCCACTTT. It codes for CASSPERSPLHF. Looking up the rest from reference TRBV18 and TRBJ1-6 gives the full variable domain: NAGVMQNPRHLVRRRGQEARLRCSPMKGHSHVYWYRQLPEEGLKFMVYLQKENIIDESGMPKERFSAEFPKEGPSILRIQQVVRGDSAAYFCASSPERSPLHFGNGTRLTVT.

The V gene is TRBV28, the J gene TRBJ1-6, with 7 positions matching TRBD1. This CDR3 comprises 14 residues. Per germline, CDR1 MDHEN and CDR2 SYDVKM. With 7 bases clipped from V and 7 bases from J, the junction kept 7 bases outside the gene matches. The chain's CDR3 is CASIRDSWNSPLHF. In DNA form, the CDR3 reads TGTGCCAGCATTCGGGACAGTTGGAATTCACCCCTCCACTTT.

The gene calls are TRBV15 and TRBJ1-6; the D gene is possibly TRBD1 (6 bases). The CDR3 sequence is 18 residues long. Germline V gene lookup returns CDR1 LNHNV and CDR2 YYDKDF (reference sequence). Trimming stripped 5 bases from V and 10 bases from J, with 27 bases between. Here the CDR3 DNA reads TGTGCCACCAGCCCCCAGAGGGGTACAGGGTATGATAGCTCACCCCTCCACTTT. It specifies CATSPQRGTGYDSSPLHF.

This clone was seen more than once but under ten times. V usage is TRBV4-1 and J usage is TRBJ1-5, with no clear D. V was clipped by 2 bases and J by 6 bases, with 8 bases between them. Germline V gives CDR1 MGHRA, CDR2 YSYEKL. The CDR3 runs 13 residues. CDR3 sequence (DNA): TGCGCCAGCAGCCAACGAGATGGTCAGCCCCAGCATTTT. It specifies CASSQRDGQPQHF.